The sequence of this TCR beta chain was determined in a study of T cell responses to AZD1222 COVID-19 vaccine. Study-wide results and caveats: Seropositive AZD1222 recipients at baseline numbered only 5 or 6.

The table lists this clone with a count of one. Its cognate antigen is unknown. Between the trimmed V and J ends, which lost 7 bases and 3 bases, there was a span of 10 bases. The CDR3 extends over 11 amino acids. CDR1 and CDR2 from the germline V gene are SQVTM and ANQGSEA. Method: immunoSEQ multiplex PCR; TCRdb's copy keeps in-frame clones and lacks some. The repertoire holds approximately 100,000 clones, 88% seen once, with more than 8% in the top ten. The sequencing used peripheral blood, collected on day 0 of AZD1222 vaccination. The TCR originated in an adult in good health. The rearrangement links TRBV29-1 to TRBJ2-7; D might be TRBD2 (5 bases). CDR3 amino acids: CSAVRGYEQYF. CDR3 bases: TGCAGCGCCGTCCGGGGCTACGAGCAGTACTTC.